Listed below are T cell receptor beta chains from one sample, sequenced in a study of blood T cell repertoires in COVID-19. Profiled with immunoSEQ multiplex PCR; TCRdb holds only in-frame clones, not every one. The sample lists around 430,000 clones; around 88% were seen once. The sequencing sample was made of peripheral blood. These receptor sequences come from a woman in her 50s with COVID-19, enrolled during active disease. The CDR3 runs from the conserved cysteine through the conserved F or W. The D gene is left open where the match is weak. Rows give clone size only sometimes, using once, few, many, or a class for an expanded clone.

V,size,J,D,CDR3,DNA
TRBV4-1,few,TRBJ1-1,NA,CASSSRGQVAEAFF,TGCGCCAGCAGCTCGCGGGGGCAGGTGGCTGAAGCTTTCTTT
TRBV19,once,TRBJ2-5,TRBD2,CASSSHASGGGETQYF,TGTGCCAGTAGTTCCCACGCTAGCGGGGGCGGGGAGACCCAGTACTTC
TRBV27,NA,TRBJ1-1,NA,CARLRGAGGEAFF,TGTGCCCGCCTTCGGGGGGCCGGGGGGGAAGCTTTCTTT
TRBV9,few,TRBJ1-2,TRBD1,CASSSRQGASGYTF,TGTGCCAGCAGCTCCAGACAGGGGGCTAGTGGCTACACCTTC
TRBV19,once,TRBJ2-2,NA,CAASHGLRNTGELFF,TGTGCCGCTAGCCATGGACTCCGCAACACCGGGGAGCTGTTTTTT
TRBV27,NA,TRBJ2-7,NA,CASSLRASYEQYF,TGTGCCAGCAGTTTAAGAGCCTCCTACGAGCAGTACTTC
TRBV5-6,NA,TRBJ2-7,TRBD1,CASSLAGTGSHEQYF,TGTGCCAGCAGCTTGGCGGGGACAGGGTCACACGAGCAGTACTTC
TRBV18,NA,TRBJ1-6,NA,CASSPPLPISPLHF,TGTGCCAGCTCACCACCCCTACCCATATCACCCCTCCACTTT
TRBV6-5,NA,TRBJ1-2,TRBD1,CASSPRTGSGYTF,TGTGCCAGCAGTCCCCGGACAGGGTCTGGCTACACCTTC
TRBV30,NA,TRBJ1-1,TRBD1,CAWRGTEHTEAFF,TGTGCCTGGAGGGGGACAGAGCACACTGAAGCTTTCTTT
TRBV10-3,few,TRBJ1-1,NA,CAISGTPLSMNTEAFF,TGTGCCATCAGTGGAACTCCCCTTAGTATGAACACTGAAGCTTTCTTT
TRBV9,NA,TRBJ1-1,TRBD1,CASSVGTGVSNTAFF,TGTGCCAGCAGCGTAGGGACAGGGGTTTCGAATACAGCTTTCTTT
TRBV5-1,NA,TRBJ2-1,NA,CASGRQNNEQFF,TGCGCCAGCGGTCGACAAAACAATGAGCAGTTCTTC
TRBV7-2,NA,TRBJ1-4,TRBD1,CASTVRDRNEKLFF,TGTGCCAGCACCGTGCGGGACAGAAATGAAAAACTGTTTTTT
TRBV11-3,NA,TRBJ2-7,TRBD1,CASSRLTGTGYEQYF,TGTGCCAGCAGCCGACTAACCGGGACAGGTTACGAGCAGTACTTC
TRBV6-5,NA,TRBJ1-4,NA,CASTPSTVTNEKLFF,TGTGCCAGCACCCCTTCGACAGTGACTAATGAAAAACTGTTTTTT
TRBV27,NA,TRBJ2-3,TRBD2,CASRGDYPDTQYF,TGTGCCAGCAGGGGGGACTACCCAGATACGCAGTATTTT
TRBV21-1,NA,TRBJ1-1,NA,CASSPPDRGQSTEAFF,TGTGCCAGCAGCCCGCCTGACAGGGGGCAGAGCACTGAAGCTTTCTTT
TRBV28,NA,TRBJ2-7,NA,CASSGGGGESYEQYF,TGTGCCAGCAGTGGGGGCGGGGGCGAGTCCTACGAGCAGTACTTC
TRBV5-1,NA,TRBJ1-1,TRBD1,CASRGTGDPNTEAFF,TGCGCCAGCAGAGGGACAGGGGACCCCAACACTGAAGCTTTCTTT
TRBV2,NA,TRBJ2-4,TRBD2,CASTRGGIRGGKNIQYF,TGTGCCAGCACCCGGGGAGGGATACGGGGTGGCAAAAACATTCAGTACTTC
TRBV5-6,NA,TRBJ2-2,NA,CASSGGAGELFF,TGTGCCAGCAGCGGGGGCGCCGGGGAGCTGTTTTTT
TRBV20-1,NA,TRBJ1-2,NA,CSAPNGYTF,TGCAGTGCCCCCAATGGCTACACCTTC
TRBV5-4,NA,TRBJ1-2,TRBD1,CASSPGTGGVPNYGYTF,TGTGCCAGCAGCCCCGGGACAGGGGGCGTTCCAAACTATGGCTACACCTTC
TRBV29-1,NA,TRBJ1-1,TRBD1,CSVKMDRVNTEAFF,TGCAGCGTTAAAATGGACAGGGTGAACACTGAAGCTTTCTTT
TRBV11-2,NA,TRBJ1-2,TRBD1,CASSSPRQGAYGYTF,TGTGCCAGCAGCTCACCGAGACAGGGGGCCTATGGCTACACCTTC
TRBV6-6,NA,TRBJ1-3,NA,CASSGTGPISGNTIYF,TGTGCCAGCAGTGGAACAGGGCCCATCTCTGGAAACACCATATATTTT
TRBV4-1,NA,TRBJ1-1,NA,CASSQSRQGPEAFF,TGCGCCAGCAGCCAGTCCCGGCAGGGCCCTGAAGCTTTCTTT
TRBV10-3,NA,TRBJ1-6,TRBD1,CATRGQPNSPLHF,TGTGCCACCAGGGGACAGCCAAATTCACCCCTCCACTTT
TRBV13,NA,TRBJ2-7,TRBD1,CASSPPTGNYEQYF,TGTGCCAGCAGCCCCCCGACAGGGAACTACGAGCAGTACTTC
TRBV10-3,NA,TRBJ1-2,NA,CAISDGGAGGYTF,TGTGCCATCAGTGATGGGGGGGCCGGTGGCTACACCTTC
TRBV6-6,NA,TRBJ1-1,TRBD1,CASSRGRGDTEAFF,TGTGCCAGCAGCAGGGGGCGCGGGGACACTGAAGCTTTCTTT
TRBV5-6,NA,TRBJ2-1,NA,CASSPTVGEQFF,TGTGCCAGCAGCCCGACAGTAGGTGAGCAGTTCTTC
TRBV19,NA,TRBJ2-5,TRBD2,CASKLAGAGETQYF,TGTGCCAGCAAACTAGCGGGGGCCGGGGAGACCCAGTACTTC
TRBV6-5,NA,TRBJ1-1,TRBD1,CASSPPGQGRRAFF,TGTGCCAGCAGCCCCCCGGGACAGGGAAGAAGAGCTTTCTTT
TRBV5-4,NA,TRBJ2-2,NA,CASSLEVTGNTGELFF,TGTGCCAGCAGCTTGGAGGTGACAGGCAACACCGGGGAGCTGTTTTTT
TRBV2,NA,TRBJ2-7,NA,CASSDRGEQYF,TGTGCCAGCAGTGACAGGGGCGAGCAGTACTTC
TRBV19,NA,TRBJ2-4,TRBD2,CASRQLAGGRIQYF,TGTGCCAGTAGGCAACTAGCGGGGGGGAGGATTCAGTACTTC
TRBV7-9,NA,TRBJ2-7,NA,CASSRRQGQTYEQYF,TGTGCCAGCAGCCGACGCCAAGGACAGACCTACGAGCAGTACTTC
TRBV27,few,TRBJ2-7,NA,CASSLLDQGGEQYF,TGTGCCAGCAGCCTACTCGATCAGGGAGGCGAGCAGTACTTC
TRBV30,NA,TRBJ2-3,NA,CAWSLGRTDWPTDTQYF,TGTGCCTGGAGTCTCGGCCGGACGGACTGGCCCACAGATACGCAGTATTTT
TRBV7-9,NA,TRBJ2-7,NA,CASSLSYGVYEQYF,TGTGCCAGCAGCTTAAGTTACGGAGTCTACGAGCAGTACTTC
TRBV19,NA,TRBJ1-1,TRBD1,CASSGTDTEAFF,TGTGCCTCTTCCGGGACAGACACTGAAGCTTTCTTT
TRBV2,NA,TRBJ2-3,NA,CASMGLGPDTQYF,TGTGCCAGCATGGGACTTGGGCCAGATACGCAGTATTTT
TRBV11-1,NA,TRBJ2-7,NA,CASSLTGLSYEQYF,TGTGCCAGCAGCTTAACCGGACTCTCCTACGAGCAGTACTTC
TRBV5-6,NA,TRBJ2-5,TRBD2,CASSPDGGYQETQYF,TGTGCCAGCAGCCCCGACGGGGGGTATCAAGAGACCCAGTACTTC
TRBV4-1,NA,TRBJ1-5,NA,CASSQRSNQPQHF,TGCGCCAGCAGCCAGCGTAGCAATCAGCCCCAGCATTTT
TRBV2,NA,TRBJ2-3,TRBD2,CASKTSGDTQYF,TGTGCCAGCAAGACTAGCGGGGATACGCAGTATTTT
TRBV6-5,NA,TRBJ2-6,NA,CASSTGYSGANVLTF,TGTGCCAGCAGTACAGGGTACTCTGGGGCCAACGTCCTGACTTTC
TRBV5-1,NA,TRBJ2-3,NA,CASSSGTFVTDTQYF,TGCGCCAGCAGCTCCGGGACTTTTGTAACAGATACGCAGTATTTT
TRBV27,NA,TRBJ2-7,TRBD1,CASSSLGDRRNEQYF,TGTGCCAGCAGTTCCTTGGGGGACAGGCGAAACGAGCAGTACTTC